The entry that follows covers one T cell receptor beta chain sequence. Its cognate antigen is unknown. The record originates from a study of OX40 agonist ivuxolimab in advanced cancers. Whole-study context: Participants averaged approximately 65 years of age (range roughly 23 to 79) and were about 85% male. Of the patients, three showed partial responses, one with hepatocellular carcinoma and two with cutaneous melanoma. Study results and limitations: CD8+ T cells showed, on average, more clonal expansion than CD4+ cells.

Germline V gene sequence: CDR1 SGHRS, CDR2 YFSETQ. V lost 2 bases and J lost 0; bases outside the gene matches: 3. The CDR3 contains 15 residues. Libraries were prepared by immunoSEQ multiplex PCR; TCRdb keeps only in-frame clonotypes and omits some of them. The sample yields tens of thousands of clones, around 85% seen once. This chain connects TRBV5-1 to TRBJ2-3; 7 positions agree with TRBD2. This TCR was sampled from an adult with an advanced solid tumor such as melanoma, head and neck, liver or kidney cancer. The sample in question was CD4+ or CD8+ T cells sorted from blood, obtained in a trial of the OX40 agonist ivuxolimab. The CDR3 is CASSLGGGSTDTQYF. Here the CDR3 DNA reads TGCGCCAGCAGCTTAGGCGGGGGAAGCACAGATACGCAGTATTTT.